This TCR beta chain was sequenced in a study of T cells after yellow fever vaccination. Overall study results and limits: Though weaker, the secondary response peaked faster, on day 5 versus 15. Abundant clonotypes (contaminants from the bulk population) could be present in FACS-sorted repertoires.

The germline CDR1 and CDR2 sequences are DFQATT and SNEGSKA (reference sequence). The V end lost 3 bases, the J end lost 2 bases, and 12 bases lay between the germline ends. This CDR3 is 14 amino acids long. This clonotype was found a few times. The antigen remains undetermined. TCRdb analysed the 5' RACE reads with MiXCR anew, one entry per CDR3 protein. The table lists fewer than 650,000 distinct CDR3 sequences, roughly a fifth of them singletons, with about a sixth in the top ten. This clonotype originated in a young man who received the YFV17D yellow fever vaccine. The sample consisted of PBMCs, taken approximately 20 days after the first yellow fever vaccination. The gene calls are TRBV20-1 and TRBJ2-3; the D is unclear. The CDR3 spells CSASTGINTDTQYF. Here the CDR3 DNA reads TGCAGTGCTAGCACCGGAATAAACACAGATACGCAGTATTTT.